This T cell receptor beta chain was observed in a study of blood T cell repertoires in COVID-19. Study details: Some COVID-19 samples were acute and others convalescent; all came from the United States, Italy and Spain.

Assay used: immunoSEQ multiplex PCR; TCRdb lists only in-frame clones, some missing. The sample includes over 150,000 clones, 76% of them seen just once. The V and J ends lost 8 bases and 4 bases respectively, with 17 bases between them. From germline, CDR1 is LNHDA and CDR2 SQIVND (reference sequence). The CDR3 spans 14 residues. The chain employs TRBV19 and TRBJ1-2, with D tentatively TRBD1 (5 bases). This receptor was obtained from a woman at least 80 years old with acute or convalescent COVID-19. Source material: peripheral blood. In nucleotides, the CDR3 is TGTGCCAGTGTGAGAGGGGAGGGCCTCTATGGCTACACCTTC. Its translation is CASVRGEGLYGYTF.